What follows are 3 T cell receptor beta chains derived from one specimen sequenced in a study of response to subunit inactivated influenza vaccine. TCRdb fed the RT-PCR reads into MiXCR, producing one record per CDR3 protein. The profile shows hundreds of thousands of distinct CDR3 sequences, about 15% of them singletons. The source was CD4+ T cells sorted from PBMCs, collected less than 30 months after vaccination. All receptors come from a man aged 50 to 69 who received an inactivated influenza vaccine.

This chain connects TRBV21-1 to TRBJ2-1; TRBD1, the D gene given by the table, was not confirmed from the DNA. TRBV21-1 counts as a pseudogene. This CDR3 comprises 19 residues. DNA of the CDR3: TGTGCCAGCAGCAAGAGGAATAGGGACAGAGGAAGCTCCTACAATGAGCAGTTCTTC. The encoded protein is CASSKRNRDRGSSYNEQFF.

The genes are TRBV5-4 and TRBJ2-7; a possible D gene is TRBD2 (5 bases). Germline values: CDR1 SGHNT, CDR2 YYREEE (reference sequence). The CDR3 has 15 amino acids. Trimming stripped 0 bases from V and 2 bases from J, with 12 bases between. CDR3 sequence (DNA): TGTGCCAGCAGCTTGGCCCTCCGGGGTACCTACGAGCAGTACTTC. It translates to CASSLALRGTYEQYF.

The CDR3 coding sequence is TGTGCCAGCAGCCAATCTGGGAATAATTCACCCCTCCACTTT. Translation gives CASSQSGNNSPLHF. This chain links TRBV4-2 with TRBJ1-6; D uncertain. V shed 2 bases and J shed 5 bases, with 7 bases lying between them. The CDR3 has 14 amino acids. Germline CDR1 is LGHNA and CDR2 is YNFKEQ.